These 30 T cell receptor beta chains came from one sample sequenced in a study of T cell repertoires in cytomegalovirus infection. The antigens for these receptors are not known. One entry per CDR3 protein, called by TCRdb with MiXCR from the reads. This table holds approximately 990,000 distinct CDR3 sequences, around a third found once. Specimen: cultured CD8+ T cells from PBMCs, collected from culture after CMV antigen stimulation. These TCRs come from a human donor in good health (CMV status not recorded). Some clones in this sample may be carry-over from other donors' samples.

A remark on this clonotype: Likely a read error: the CDR3 ends without its conserved phenylalanine or tryptophan. This chain uses TRBV19 with TRBJ2-7; perhaps TRBD2 as D (6 bases). CDR3 length equals 14 residues. CDR1 LNHDA and CDR2 SQIVND come from the germline V gene (reference sequence). The ends were cut back, 5 bases at V and 0 bases at J, with 11 bases in the middle. The CDR3 sequence is CASSQGGSSYEQYA. Written as DNA, the CDR3 is TGTGCCAGTAGTCAGGGAGGAAGCTCCTACGAGCAGTACGCC.

This clonotype was observed a handful of times. The chain recombines TRBV6-5 with TRBJ2-5, with D perhaps matching TRBD1 or TRBD2 (5 bases each). Germline assignment: CDR1 MNHEY and CDR2 SVGAGI. Trimming removed 5 bases at V and 1 base at J, with 17 bases between. The CDR3 extends over 16 amino acids. CDR3 coding DNA: TGTGCCAGCAGTCACGAAACAGGACTGCTCCAAGAGACCCAGTACTTC. Translating gives CASSHETGLLQETQYF.

The V and J genes are TRBV5-4 and TRBJ1-1; D is unclear. V was pared by 2 bases and J by 6 bases, with 11 bases between. CDR3 length: 13 residues. The V gene's germline CDR1 is SGHNT and CDR2 YYREEE (reference sequence). CDR3 DNA sequence: TGTGCCAGCAGCTTAACTGGAGTGGCTGAAGCTTTCTTT. Translation: CASSLTGVAEAFF.

DNA of the CDR3: TGTGCCAGTCGAACCGGTCGGGAGCAGTACTTC. Amino acid sequence: CASRTGREQYF. The chain combines TRBV19 with TRBJ2-7, with D unclear. V was pared by 8 bases and J by 7 bases, with 12 bases between. From germline, CDR1 is LNHDA and CDR2 SQIVND (reference sequence). The CDR3 is 11 amino acids.

This clonotype was counted many times. The J gene is TRBJ2-7, the V gene TRBV28, with unresolved D. The CDR3 runs to 15 residues. CDR1 MDHEN and CDR2 SYDVKM come from the germline V gene. V dropped 3 bases and J dropped 2 bases, with 14 bases sitting between them. DNA of the CDR3: TGTGCCAGCAGTTTTTCTCGGACGGATCCCTACGAGCAGTACGTC. Its protein product is CASSFSRTDPYEQYV.

The J gene is TRBJ2-4, the V gene TRBV18; D gene ambiguous. The CDR3 runs to 15 residues. Trimming pared 1 base from V and 0 bases from J, leaving 7 bases between. Germline V gene data show CDR1 as KGHSH and CDR2 as LQKENI. Written as DNA, the CDR3 is TGTGCCAGCTCACCACGAGGAGAAGCCAAAAACATTCAGTACTTC. Protein: CASSPRGEAKNIQYF.

V usage is TRBV11-2 and J usage is TRBJ1-4; the D is unclear. Trimming pared 5 bases from V and 10 bases from J, leaving 11 bases between. Germline CDR1 and CDR2: SGHAT and FQNNGV. This CDR3 has 12 residues. In nucleotides, the CDR3 is TGTGCCAGCAGCCCAACAGTGGGAAAACTGTTTTTT. Translation gives CASSPTVGKLFF.

This chain links TRBV10-3 with TRBJ2-1; D may be TRBD2 (6 bases). The V end was cut by 3 bases, the J end by 6 bases, with 15 bases between. This CDR3 is built from 15 residues. CDR1 and CDR2 from the germline V gene are ENHRY and SYGVKD. CDR3 nucleotides: TGTGCCATCAGTGATTACGGGACTCTCTTCAATGAGCAGTTCTTC. It translates to CAISDYGTLFNEQFF.

In this sample, this clonotype turned up a few times. The chain employs TRBV7-9 and TRBJ1-2; D possibly corresponds to TRBD1 (5 bases). From germline, CDR1 is SEHNR and CDR2 FQNEAQ (reference sequence). This CDR3 is built from 16 residues. Deletions cut 5 bases from V and 0 bases from J, with 16 bases between. The CDR3 region is CASSHPGAPANYGYTF. CDR3 nucleotide sequence: TGTGCCAGCAGCCATCCCGGGGCACCCGCTAACTATGGCTACACCTTC.

CDR3 protein: CASSYYGLADNEQFF. The CDR3, as DNA: TGTGCCAGCAGTTACTACGGACTAGCGGACAATGAGCAGTTCTTC. This rearrangement joins TRBV6-6 to TRBJ2-1; 10 bases line up with TRBD2. The CDR3 is made up of 15 amino acids. CDR1 and CDR2 (germline): MNHNY, SVGAGI (reference sequence). Trimming removed 1 base from V and 5 bases from J; junction bases left unmatched: 2.

This clonotype was observed a few times. The V and J genes are TRBV12-3 or TRBV12-4 and TRBJ1-1, with 7 bases matching TRBD1. V lost 8 bases to trimming and J lost 3 bases; unmatched junction nucleotides: 9. This CDR3 region has 14 residues. The CDR3 DNA follows: TGTGCCAGCTCAGACAGGGCAGACTACACTGAAGCTTTCTTT. Translation gives CASSDRADYTEAFF.

This clonotype occurred a few times. The V and J genes are TRBV6-5 and TRBJ2-2; 8 bases are shared with TRBD2. CDR3 length equals 16 residues. After removal of 6 bases from V and 4 bases from J, the junction contained 10 bases not matched to a gene. Germline loops: CDR1 MNHEY, CDR2 SVGAGI. CDR3 DNA: TGTGCCAGCAGCTTAGGACTAGCTGATAGCACCGGGGAGCTGTTTTTT. It codes for CASSLGLADSTGELFF.

This chain links TRBV11-3 with TRBJ2-3, with TRBD2 matching 12 bases. Germline V lookup: CDR1 SGHNT, CDR2 YENEEA. The CDR3 has 17 amino acids. Trimming removed 3 bases from V and 4 bases from J; junction bases left unmatched: 8. In DNA form, the CDR3 reads TGTGCCAGCAGCTTTAACCTAGCGGGGGGGGGGGCAGATACGCAGTATTTT. It encodes CASSFNLAGGGADTQYF.

This rearrangement joins TRBV10-2 to TRBJ1-5, with D possibly TRBD1 on 6 matching bases. Trimming pared 2 bases from V and 0 bases from J, leaving 20 bases between. This CDR3 has 19 amino acids. Germline CDR1 reads WSHSY; CDR2 reads SAAADI. Here the CDR3 DNA reads TGCGCCAGCAGTGAGACGGAGGGGGGGGGGATATATAGCAATCAGCCCCAGCATTTT. It translates to CASSETEGGGIYSNQPQHF.

In its sample, this clonotype was seen a few times. The rearrangement joins TRBV7-9 to TRBJ2-1; 7 positions match TRBD1. V lost 5 bases to trimming and J lost 4 bases; unmatched junction nucleotides: 8. Germline CDR1 SEHNR, CDR2 FQNEAQ (reference sequence). The CDR3 is 15 residues long. Here the CDR3 DNA reads TGTGCCAGCAGCCCATCTGACAGGGTATACAATGAGCAGTTCTTC. It is translated as CASSPSDRVYNEQFF.

The V call is TRBV9, the J call TRBJ2-1; the match to TRBD1 covers 9 bases. The V and J ends lost 4 bases and 9 bases, in that order; junction bases with no gene match: 8. The CDR3 covers 14 residues. Per the germline V gene, CDR1 is SGDLS and CDR2 is YYNGEE. The CDR3 region is CASSPGTGLVEQFF. Here the CDR3 DNA reads TGTGCCAGCAGCCCCGGGACAGGGTTGGTTGAGCAGTTCTTC.

In DNA, the CDR3 is TGTGCCAGCAGTTTGGAGGGGATTGATTCACCCCTCCACTTT. As protein: CASSLEGIDSPLHF. The gene calls are TRBV27 and TRBJ1-6, with a weak D call TRBD1 (5 bases). Per the germline V gene, CDR1 is MNHEY and CDR2 is SMNVEV (reference sequence). This CDR3 contains 14 residues. The V end lost 3 bases, the J end lost 8 bases, and 11 bases lay between the germline ends.

V and J are TRBV5-1 and TRBJ1-4; D not certain. Looked up from germline, CDR1 is SGHRS and CDR2 is YFSETQ. With 2 bases removed from V and 7 bases from J, the gap between germline ends came to 9 bases. The CDR3 is made up of 13 amino acids. The CDR3 sequence: CASSLYLGEKLFF. The CDR3 nucleotides are TGCGCCAGCAGCTTATACCTGGGTGAAAAACTGTTTTTT. The variable domain in full, with the rest retrieved from reference TRBV5-1 and TRBJ1-4, is KAGVTQTPRYLIKTRGQQVTLSCSPISGHRSVSWYQQTPGQGLQFLFEYFSETQRNKGNFPGRFSGRQFSNSRSEMNVSTLELGDSALYLCASSLYLGEKLFFGSGTQLSVL.

This clonotype was seen repeatedly, ten times or more. The chain recombines TRBV7-2 with TRBJ2-1; 14 bases match TRBD2. The CDR3 totals 15 residues. The germline gives CDR1 SGHTA, CDR2 FQGNSA. After removal of 5 bases from V and 7 bases from J, the junction contained 4 bases not matched to a gene. The CDR3 reads CASSATSGGANEQFF. CDR3 nucleotide sequence: TGTGCCAGCAGCGCGACTAGCGGGGGGGCAAATGAGCAGTTCTTC.

This clonotype was found once. V gene TRBV12-2 combines with J gene TRBJ2-3; the DNA was not used to check the table's D call, TRBD2. TRBV12-2 is a listed pseudogene. The CDR3 sequence is 13 residues long. This CDR3 reads CAYSGLRTDTQYF. The CDR3 DNA is TGTGCCTACAGCGGGTTACGCACAGATACGCAGTATTTT.

The genes are TRBV4-1 and TRBJ2-3, with D perhaps matching TRBD2 (7 bases). V lost 0 bases to trimming and J lost 3 bases, with 13 bases between them. CDR3 length equals 16 residues. From germline, CDR1 is MGHRA and CDR2 YSYEKL. The CDR3 coding sequence is TGCGCCAGCAGCCAAGATGCGGGGGCTTGGACAGATACGCAGTATTTT. It encodes CASSQDAGAWTDTQYF.

This clonotype came up a few times. The genes are TRBV27 and TRBJ2-5; D uncertain. The CDR3 covers 14 residues. Germline V CDR1 and CDR2: MNHEY, SMNVEV (reference sequence). The V end was cut by 5 bases, the J end by 5 bases, with 15 bases between. CDR3 bases: TGTGCCAGCAGTCCCACGCAACTACTGGAGACCCAGTACTTC. This translates into CASSPTQLLETQYF.

The chain employs TRBV20-1 and TRBJ2-2, with TRBD1 matching 7 bases. This CDR3 is built from 13 residues. Germline assignment: CDR1 DFQATT and CDR2 SNEGSKA (reference sequence). Trimming cost V 5 bases and J 3 bases; bases outside gene matches: 3. CDR3 protein: CSAWDRDTGELFF. The CDR3 coding sequence is TGCAGTGCTTGGGACAGAGACACCGGGGAGCTGTTTTTT.

This sequence joins TRBV2 and TRBJ2-2; D remains ambiguous. Germline V lookup: CDR1 SNHLY, CDR2 FYNNEI. V was pared by 6 bases and J by 1 base, with 9 bases between. CDR3 size: 14 residues. CDR3 DNA: TGTGCCAGCAGAGGACGGCAGAACACCGGGGAGCTGTTTTTT. Its protein is CASRGRQNTGELFF. Supplemented by reference TRBV2 and TRBJ2-2, the full variable domain reads EPEVTQTPSHQVTQMGQEVILRCVPISNHLYFYWYRQILGQKVEFLVSFYNNEISEKSEIFDDQFSVERPDGSNFTLKIRSTKLEDSAMYFCASRGRQNTGELFFGEGSRLTVL.

The J gene is TRBJ2-5, the V gene TRBV7-6; 7 nucleotides align to TRBD1. The length of the CDR3 is 15 residues. Looked up from germline, CDR1 is SGHVS and CDR2 is FNYEAQ. J was trimmed by 4 bases and V by 5 bases; bases with no gene match: 10. The DNA for the CDR3 is TGTGCCAGCAGCCCATCGACAGGGCAAACAGAGACCCAGTACTTC. As protein: CASSPSTGQTETQYF.

The rearrangement joins TRBV19 to TRBJ1-5, with 8 bases lining up with TRBD1. The CDR3 covers 13 residues. Germline CDR1 and CDR2: LNHDA and SQIVND (reference sequence). V shed 10 bases, J shed 1 base, and the junction held 3 bases outside the gene matches. The CDR3 region has the DNA TGTGCCACCTGGACAGGGAGCAATCAGCCCCAGCATTTT. Its translation is CATWTGSNQPQHF.

The chain couples TRBV6-5 to TRBJ2-6; the D gene is possibly TRBD1 (5 bases). The germline V gene has CDR1 MNHEY and CDR2 SVGAGI. The CDR3 covers 15 residues. Trimming took 6 bases from V and 0 from J, leaving 9 bases between them. The CDR3: CASSVTVSGANVLTF. CDR3 DNA sequence: TGTGCCAGCAGCGTGACAGTCTCTGGGGCCAACGTCCTGACTTTC.

This clonotype was recorded a few times. V gene TRBV6-6 combines with J gene TRBJ2-5; 7 bases agree with TRBD1. V gave up 4 bases and J gave up 1 base; unmatched junction bases: 6. The CDR3 sequence is 15 residues long. CDR1 and CDR2 from the germline V gene are MNHNY and SVGAGI (reference sequence). This CDR3 is CASSSQGQVQETQYF. In DNA, the CDR3 is TGTGCCAGCAGTTCACAAGGACAGGTCCAAGAGACCCAGTACTTC.

The chain has TRBV7-2 and TRBJ1-4, with D possibly being TRBD1 (6 bases). Per germline, CDR1 SGHTA and CDR2 FQGNSA. The length of the CDR3 is 16 residues. V lost 5 bases to trimming and J lost 7 bases, with 20 bases between them. The CDR3 region has the DNA TGTGCCAGCAGCCAGACTTCACGGGGAGGGGGTGAAAAACTGTTTTTT. Protein product: CASSQTSRGGGEKLFF.

This clonotype came up a few times. J is TRBJ2-2 and V is TRBV6-1, with a possible D match to TRBD2 (5 bases). The CDR3 covers 19 residues. Germline CDR1 reads MNHNS; CDR2 reads SASEGT. The V end lost 2 bases, the J end lost 0 bases, and 19 bases lay between the germline ends. The DNA for the CDR3 is TGTGCCAGCAGTGAACTCCCTCTTTTCAAGAGGGCGAACACCGGGGAGCTGTTTTTT. This codes for CASSELPLFKRANTGELFF.